The 5 T cell receptor beta chains below all came from one sample that was sequenced in a study of shared clonotypes between healthy human individuals. Repertoires were generated with immunoSEQ multiplex PCR, while TCRdb's copy carries only in-frame clones and drops some. The data contain hundreds of thousands of clones, about 96% of them seen just once; the ten biggest clones take up about 0.11%. Selected positively for CCR7 and CD45RO-negative, naive CD8 cells excluded terminally differentiated effector memory CD45RA+ cells. Sequences were obtained from naive CD8+ T cells sorted from blood. The source of these receptors is a woman aged 30 to 39 in good health.

This chain uses TRBV28 with TRBJ2-7; D is possibly TRBD2 (6 bases). The CDR3 is made up of 13 amino acids. V was pared by 5 bases and J by 2 bases, with 10 bases between. CDR1 MDHEN and CDR2 SYDVKM come from the germline V gene. The CDR3 loop is CASSGGTTYEQYF. The CDR3 DNA sequence: TGTGCCAGCAGTGGGGGGACGACCTACGAGCAGTACTTC.

This chain connects TRBV27 to TRBJ2-1; D uncertain. The CDR3 totals 15 residues. Trimming cost V 4 bases and J 6 bases, with 16 bases left between them. Germline loops: CDR1 MNHEY, CDR2 SMNVEV (reference sequence). Here the CDR3 reads CASSSWQVSRNEQFF. The DNA for the CDR3 is TGTGCCAGCAGTTCCTGGCAGGTATCCCGCAATGAGCAGTTCTTC.

The J gene is TRBJ2-1, the V gene TRBV30, with no clear D. V lost 4 bases to trimming and J lost 0 bases, with 10 bases between them. The germline CDR1 and CDR2 sequences are GTSNPN and SVGIG (reference sequence). The CDR3 length is 14 residues. The CDR3: CAWKAISSYNEQFF. As DNA, the CDR3 is TGTGCCTGGAAAGCCATTAGCTCCTACAATGAGCAGTTCTTC.

The chain links TRBV7-8 to TRBJ2-5; D is perhaps TRBD2 (6 bases). Trimming took 4 bases from V and 4 from J, leaving 13 bases between them. The CDR3 runs 14 residues. Looked up from germline, CDR1 is SGHVS and CDR2 is FQNEAQ. CDR3 nucleotides: TGTGCCAGCAGCTCAACTGACGGGGGAGAGACCCAGTACTTC. This translates into CASSSTDGGETQYF.

This clone appeared a single time. The rearrangement joins TRBV27 to TRBJ1-2; 8 bases fit TRBD1. Trimming at V came to 2 bases and at J to 7 bases, leaving 15 bases not matched to a gene. The germline V gene encodes CDR1 MNHEY and CDR2 SMNVEV (reference sequence). The CDR3 runs to 17 residues. This CDR3 reads CASSLTPRTGPISGYTF. In DNA, the CDR3 is TGTGCCAGCAGTTTAACGCCCAGGACAGGGCCCATCTCTGGCTACACCTTC.